These 21 T cell receptor beta chains came from one sample sequenced in a study of CD8 T cells in Susac syndrome. The authors reverse transcribed roughly 0.5 to 1 ug RNA with random hexamers. One entry per CDR3 protein results from TCRdb running MiXCR on the immunoSEQ multiplex PCR reads. The sample lists 85,000 to 130,000 distinct CDR3 sequences, roughly 94% seen once, with 0.4% to 0.5% in the top ten. Sequences were obtained from CD8+ T cells from PBMCs. The receptors shown here come from a human donor with Susac syndrome.

The chain recombines TRBV11-2 with TRBJ1-5; D call uncertain. Germline assignment: CDR1 SGHAT and CDR2 FQNNGV. V was pared by 2 bases and J by 8 bases, with 13 bases between. CDR3 length: 14 amino acids. CDR3 amino acids: CASSLSHGKEPQHF. The CDR3, as DNA: TGTGCCAGCAGCTTATCCCACGGGAAGGAGCCCCAGCATTTT.

V usage is TRBV4-1 and J usage is TRBJ2-7; the D gene could be TRBD1 or TRBD2 (5 bases each). The CDR3 extends over 15 amino acids. CDR1 and CDR2 from the germline V gene are MGHRA and YSYEKL. Trimming took off 5 bases at V and 5 bases at J, with 19 bases between the two ends. The CDR3 DNA is TGCGCCAGCAGCTCCGGGGACGGGTCTCTCAACGAGCAGTACTTC. Its protein is CASSSGDGSLNEQYF.

This clonotype occurred once. The rearrangement uses TRBV7-2 and TRBJ2-5; D unresolved. Trimming stripped 3 bases from V and 2 bases from J, with 13 bases between. The CDR3 is 15 amino acids. Germline V gene sequence: CDR1 SGHTA, CDR2 FQGNSA. CDR3 region: CASSFTVLVQETQYF. For the CDR3, the DNA is TGTGCCAGCAGCTTCACGGTGTTAGTACAAGAGACCCAGTACTTC.

The chain is built from TRBV4-3 and TRBJ2-7; 12 bases agree with TRBD1. This CDR3 comprises 16 residues. Germline V lookup: CDR1 LGHNA, CDR2 YSLEER. Trimming took 0 bases from V and 4 from J; bases not matched to a gene: 4. The CDR3: CASSQDPGQGAYEQYF. The CDR3 DNA reads as TGCGCCAGCAGCCAAGATCCGGGACAGGGGGCTTACGAGCAGTACTTC.

The rearrangement uses TRBV12-3 or TRBV12-4 and TRBJ1-4; 7 nucleotides match TRBD1. The trim removed 7 bases at V and 8 bases at J, leaving 10 bases unmatched. The CDR3 is made up of 14 amino acids. The CDR3 loop reads CASTTRQGPEKLFF. In DNA form, the CDR3 reads TGTGCCAGCACGACTAGACAGGGCCCAGAAAAACTGTTTTTT.

The chain is built from TRBV20-1 and TRBJ2-3, with TRBD1 matching over 7 bases. The CDR3 is 13 amino acids. Germline values: CDR1 DFQATT, CDR2 SNEGSKA (reference sequence). J was trimmed by 2 bases and V by 4 bases; bases with no gene match: 3. The DNA for the CDR3 is TGCAGTGCTACAGGGGGTGACACAGATACGCAGTATTTT. It translates to CSATGGDTDTQYF.

This sequence joins TRBV10-2 and TRBJ2-4; D perhaps matches TRBD1 (6 bases). V gave up 5 bases and J gave up 5 bases, with 13 bases separating them. Germline loops: CDR1 WSHSY, CDR2 SAAADI. CDR3 size: 14 residues. CDR3 in DNA: TGCGCCAGCAGTCCAGGGGTCCTTGAAAACATTCAGTACTTC. It codes for CASSPGVLENIQYF.

The chain has TRBV24-1 and TRBJ2-5; tentatively, D is TRBD1 or TRBD2 (5 bases each). Germline CDR1 and CDR2: KGHDR and SFDVKD. V was shortened by 4 bases and J by 7 bases, with 9 bases between the two germline ends. The CDR3 runs to 12 residues. The DNA of the CDR3 is TGTGCCACCAGTGACGGGGCTAGGACCCAGTACTTC. This codes for CATSDGARTQYF.

The V call is TRBV20-1, the J call TRBJ2-3, with D possibly being TRBD2 (5 bases). Germline V CDR1 and CDR2: DFQATT, SNEGSKA (reference sequence). Trimming removed 5 bases at V and 4 bases at J, with 13 bases between. The CDR3 covers 13 residues. The CDR3 coding sequence is TGCAGTGCTCCAGGACTGGACGCAGATACGCAGTATTTT. Encoded protein: CSAPGLDADTQYF.

The chain combines TRBV29-1 with TRBJ2-3, with D maybe TRBD1 (5 bases). CDR3 length: 15 amino acids. The ends were cut back, 3 bases at V and 2 bases at J, with 15 bases in the middle. Germline-derived CDR1 and CDR2 are SQVTM and ANQGSEA. CDR3 DNA: TGCAGCGTTGAGGACCTGGACACACCCACAGATACGCAGTATTTT. It translates to CSVEDLDTPTDTQYF.

The CDR3 is CASAREGEQYF. The CDR3 coding sequence is TGTGCCAGCGCAAGGGAGGGGGAGCAGTACTTC. The chain combines TRBV7-9 with TRBJ2-7; 7 nucleotides align to TRBD2. CDR3 length: 11 residues. V lost 8 bases and J lost 7; bases outside the gene matches: 5. Germline CDR1 and CDR2: SEHNR and FQNEAQ (reference sequence).

The chain links TRBV12-5 to TRBJ2-1, with 7 bases aligning to TRBD2. The CDR3 runs 15 residues. Trimming took 5 bases from V and 2 from J; bases not matched to a gene: 6. CDR1 and CDR2 (germline): LGHNT, FRNRAP. CDR3 loop: CASGPGLGTYNEQFF. In DNA form, the CDR3 reads TGTGCTAGTGGTCCCGGACTAGGAACCTACAATGAGCAGTTCTTC.

This clonotype was counted a few times. The CDR3 coding sequence is TGTGCCAGTAGGGGGTACGAGCAGTACTTC. Amino acid sequence: CASRGYEQYF. The V and J genes are TRBV11-2 and TRBJ2-7; tentatively, D is TRBD1 (6 bases). Germline lookup yields CDR1 SGHAT and CDR2 FQNNGV. There are 10 residues in the CDR3. V lost 9 bases and J 4 bases, leaving 7 bases between the germline ends. The full variable domain, completed using reference TRBV11-2 and TRBJ2-7, is EAGVAQSPRYKIIEKRQSVAFWCNPISGHATLYWYQQILGQGPKLLIQFQNNGVVDDSQLPKDRFSAERLKGVDSTLKIQPAKLEDSAVYLCASRGYEQYFGPGTRLTVT.

The chain has TRBV7-8 and TRBJ1-5; D is possibly TRBD1 (5 bases). V lost 1 base to trimming and J lost 5 bases, with 9 bases between them. This CDR3 region has 14 residues. CDR1 is SGHVS and CDR2 is FQNEAQ in the germline V gene. The CDR3 loop reads CASSLGAGYQPQHF. CDR3 nucleotide sequence: TGTGCCAGCAGCTTAGGGGCAGGGTATCAGCCCCAGCATTTT.

V usage is TRBV7-9 and J usage is TRBJ1-2, with TRBD1 as a possible D gene (6 bases). Trimming removed 3 bases from V and 6 bases from J, with 20 bases in between. Germline values: CDR1 SEHNR, CDR2 FQNEAQ (reference sequence). The CDR3 is made up of 16 amino acids. CDR3 DNA: TGTGCCAGCAGCTTGGATTCGACGGGGGGGCCGGATGGCTACACCTTC. Protein sequence: CASSLDSTGGPDGYTF.

The DNA for the CDR3 is TGTGCTAGTGGTTTGTTATGGGGCTCTGAAAAACTGTTTTTT. Its protein is CASGLLWGSEKLFF. This chain joins TRBV12-5 and TRBJ1-4; TRBD1 is a possible D gene (5 bases). From germline, CDR1 is LGHNT and CDR2 FRNRAP. This CDR3 has 14 residues. V lost 2 bases and J lost 7, with 11 bases in between. The whole variable domain, filled in from reference TRBV12-5 and TRBJ1-4, reads DARVTQTPRHKVTEMGQEVTMRCQPILGHNTVFWYRQTMMQGLELLAYFRNRAPLDDSGMPKDRFSAEMPDATLATLKIQPSEPRDSAVYFCASGLLWGSEKLFFGSGTQLSVL.

This chain joins TRBV7-3 and TRBJ1-1; no clear D gene. Germline assignment: CDR1 SGHTA and CDR2 FQGTGA. V was clipped by 2 bases and J by 0 bases, with 4 bases between them. This CDR3 comprises 13 residues. CDR3 in amino acids: CASSLQVNTEAFF. CDR3 in DNA: TGTGCCAGCAGCTTACAGGTGAACACTGAAGCTTTCTTT. The variable domain in full, completed from reference TRBV7-3 and TRBJ1-1, reads GAGVSQTPSNKVTEKGKYVELRCDPISGHTALYWYRQSLGQGPEFLIYFQGTGAADDSGLPNDRFFAVRPEGSVSTLKIQRTERGDSAVYLCASSLQVNTEAFFGQGTRLTVV.

The gene calls are TRBV7-9 and TRBJ1-1; D gene uncertain. Deletions cut 5 bases from V and 1 base from J, with 14 bases between. CDR3 size: 15 residues. Germline V gives CDR1 SEHNR, CDR2 FQNEAQ (reference sequence). In DNA, the CDR3 is TGTGCCAGCAGCCCTAATGAGGCCGGGAACACTGAAGCTTTCTTT. This encodes CASSPNEAGNTEAFF.

The rearrangement links TRBV4-1 to TRBJ2-7; D is perhaps TRBD2 (6 bases). The CDR3 is made up of 14 amino acids. Germline V gene lookup returns CDR1 MGHRA and CDR2 YSYEKL. V lost 3 bases and J lost 7, with 16 bases in between. DNA of the CDR3: TGCGCCAGCAGCCAGAATACCGGGACTTCGGAGCAGTACTTC. Translated, it gives CASSQNTGTSEQYF.

The V gene is TRBV2, the J gene TRBJ1-2; D perhaps matches TRBD1 (5 bases). The CDR3 is 12 residues long. Between the trimmed V and J ends, which lost 7 bases and 4 bases, there was a span of 10 bases. Germline-derived CDR1 and CDR2 are SNHLY and FYNNEI. The CDR3 sequence: CASKGRVYGYTF. The CDR3 DNA follows: TGTGCCAGCAAGGGCAGGGTCTATGGCTACACCTTC.

This chain links TRBV12-3 or TRBV12-4 with TRBJ1-5, with D perhaps TRBD1 (6 bases). Trimming removed 3 bases from V and 9 bases from J, with 12 bases in between. CDR3 length: 13 amino acids. The CDR3 reads CASSLGGGAPQHF. DNA of the CDR3: TGTGCCAGCAGTTTGGGCGGGGGGGCGCCCCAGCATTTT.